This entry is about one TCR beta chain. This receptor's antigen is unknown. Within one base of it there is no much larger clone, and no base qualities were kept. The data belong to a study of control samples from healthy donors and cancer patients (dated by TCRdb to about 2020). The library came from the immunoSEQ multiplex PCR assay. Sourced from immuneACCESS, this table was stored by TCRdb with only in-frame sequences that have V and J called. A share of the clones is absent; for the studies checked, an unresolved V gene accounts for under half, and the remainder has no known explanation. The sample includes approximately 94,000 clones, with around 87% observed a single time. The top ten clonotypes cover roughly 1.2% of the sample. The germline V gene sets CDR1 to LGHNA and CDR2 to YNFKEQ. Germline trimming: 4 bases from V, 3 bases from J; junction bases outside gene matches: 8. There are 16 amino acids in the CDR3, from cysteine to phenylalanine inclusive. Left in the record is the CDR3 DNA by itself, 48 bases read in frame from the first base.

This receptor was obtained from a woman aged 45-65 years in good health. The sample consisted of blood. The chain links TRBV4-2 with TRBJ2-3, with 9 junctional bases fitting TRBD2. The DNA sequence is TGTGCCAGCAGCCTACCCGCGAGCGGGGGGACAGATACGCAGTATTTT. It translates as CASSLPASGGTDTQYF.